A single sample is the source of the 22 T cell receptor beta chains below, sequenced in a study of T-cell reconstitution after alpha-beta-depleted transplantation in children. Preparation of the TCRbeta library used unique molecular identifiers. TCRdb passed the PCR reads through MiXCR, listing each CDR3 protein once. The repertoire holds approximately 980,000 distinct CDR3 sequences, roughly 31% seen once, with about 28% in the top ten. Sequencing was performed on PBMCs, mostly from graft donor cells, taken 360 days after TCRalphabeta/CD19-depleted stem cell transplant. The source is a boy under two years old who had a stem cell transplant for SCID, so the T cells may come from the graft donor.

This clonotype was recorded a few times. The CDR3 region is CASSPPSGYEQYF. CDR3 DNA sequence: TGTGCCAGCTCACCACCATCAGGGTACGAGCAGTACTTC. V usage is TRBV18 and J usage is TRBJ2-7; D perhaps matches TRBD1 (5 bases). This CDR3 is built from 13 residues. CDR1 and CDR2 (germline): KGHSH, LQKENI. V was trimmed by 0 bases and J by 4 bases, leaving 7 bases between them.

CDR3 loop: CASSILQRNTEAFF. CDR3 nucleotide sequence: TGTGCCAGTAGTATATTACAGAGGAACACTGAAGCTTTCTTT. J is TRBJ1-1 and V is TRBV19; D gene unclear. The CDR3 loop spans 14 amino acids. Deletions cut 2 bases from V and 1 base from J, with 8 bases between. Per the germline V gene, CDR1 is LNHDA and CDR2 is SQIVND (reference sequence).

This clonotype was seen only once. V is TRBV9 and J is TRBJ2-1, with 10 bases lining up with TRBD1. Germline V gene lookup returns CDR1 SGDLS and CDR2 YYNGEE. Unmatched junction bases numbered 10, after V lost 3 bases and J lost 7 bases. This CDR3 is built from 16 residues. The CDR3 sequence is CASSAGGGQGRNEQFF. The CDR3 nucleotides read TGTGCCAGCAGCGCCGGGGGGGGACAGGGGCGAAATGAGCAGTTCTTC.

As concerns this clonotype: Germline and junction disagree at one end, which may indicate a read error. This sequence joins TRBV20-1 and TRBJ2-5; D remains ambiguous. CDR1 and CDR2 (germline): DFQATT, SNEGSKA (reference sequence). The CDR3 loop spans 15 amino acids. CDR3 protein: CSARGSTEPQETQYF. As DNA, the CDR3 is TGCAGTGCCAGAGGCTCGACGGAGCCCCAAGAGACCCAGTACTTC.

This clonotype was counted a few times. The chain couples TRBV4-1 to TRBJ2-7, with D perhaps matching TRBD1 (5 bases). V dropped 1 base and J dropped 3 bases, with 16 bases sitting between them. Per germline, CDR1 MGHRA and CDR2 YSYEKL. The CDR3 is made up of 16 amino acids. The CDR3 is CASSQGLAGSYYEQYF. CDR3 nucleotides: TGCGCCAGCAGCCAAGGTCTTGCAGGGTCTTACTACGAGCAGTACTTC.

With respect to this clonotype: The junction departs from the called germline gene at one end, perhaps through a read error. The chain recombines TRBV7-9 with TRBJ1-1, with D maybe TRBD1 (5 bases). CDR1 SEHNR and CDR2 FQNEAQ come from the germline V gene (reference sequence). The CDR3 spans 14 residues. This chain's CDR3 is CASSFTAGQGKVGF. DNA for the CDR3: TGTGCCAGCAGCTTCACAGCAGGCCAGGGAAAGGTTGGCTTT.

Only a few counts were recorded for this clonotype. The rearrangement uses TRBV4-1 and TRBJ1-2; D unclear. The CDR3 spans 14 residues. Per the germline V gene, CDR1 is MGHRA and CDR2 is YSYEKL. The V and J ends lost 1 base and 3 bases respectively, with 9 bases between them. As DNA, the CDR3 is TGCGCCAGCAGCCAAGTAAGACCGGACTATGGCTACACCTTC. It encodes CASSQVRPDYGYTF.

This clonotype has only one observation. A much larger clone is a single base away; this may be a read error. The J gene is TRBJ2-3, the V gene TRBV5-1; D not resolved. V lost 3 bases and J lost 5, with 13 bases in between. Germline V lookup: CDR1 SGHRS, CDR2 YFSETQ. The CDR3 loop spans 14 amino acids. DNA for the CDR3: TGCGCCAGCAGCTCGGAAGTCCTCGGAGATACGCAGTATTTT. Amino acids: CASSSEVLGDTQYF.

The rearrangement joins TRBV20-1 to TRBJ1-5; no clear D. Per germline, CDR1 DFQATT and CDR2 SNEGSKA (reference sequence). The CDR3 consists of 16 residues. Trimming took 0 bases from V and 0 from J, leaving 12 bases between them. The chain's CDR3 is CSARDGKGFSNQPQHF. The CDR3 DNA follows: TGCAGTGCTAGAGATGGTAAGGGATTTAGCAATCAGCCCCAGCATTTT.

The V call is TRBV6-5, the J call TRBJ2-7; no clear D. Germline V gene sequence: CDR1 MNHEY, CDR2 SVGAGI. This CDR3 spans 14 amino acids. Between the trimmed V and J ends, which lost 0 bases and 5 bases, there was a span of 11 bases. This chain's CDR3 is CASSYSSGPHEQYF. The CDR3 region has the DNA TGTGCCAGCAGTTACTCGTCAGGCCCCCACGAGCAGTACTTC.

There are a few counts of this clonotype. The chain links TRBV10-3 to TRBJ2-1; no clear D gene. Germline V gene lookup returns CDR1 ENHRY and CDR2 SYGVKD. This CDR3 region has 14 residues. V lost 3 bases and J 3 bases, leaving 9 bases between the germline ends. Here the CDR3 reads CAISDPDRYNEQFF. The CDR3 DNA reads TGTGCCATCAGTGACCCCGACCGCTACAATGAGCAGTTCTTC.

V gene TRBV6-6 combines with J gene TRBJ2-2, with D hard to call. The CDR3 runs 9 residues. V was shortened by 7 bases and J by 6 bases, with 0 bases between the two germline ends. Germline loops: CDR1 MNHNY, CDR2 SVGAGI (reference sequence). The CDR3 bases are TGTGCCAGCACCGGGGAGCTGTTTTTT. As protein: CASTGELFF.

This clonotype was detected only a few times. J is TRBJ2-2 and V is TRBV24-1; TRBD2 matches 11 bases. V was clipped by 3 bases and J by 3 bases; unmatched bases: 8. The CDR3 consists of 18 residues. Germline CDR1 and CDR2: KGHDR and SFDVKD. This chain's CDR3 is CATSDAGTSGHYTGELFF. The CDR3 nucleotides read TGTGCCACCAGTGATGCCGGGACTAGCGGCCACTACACCGGGGAGCTGTTTTTT.

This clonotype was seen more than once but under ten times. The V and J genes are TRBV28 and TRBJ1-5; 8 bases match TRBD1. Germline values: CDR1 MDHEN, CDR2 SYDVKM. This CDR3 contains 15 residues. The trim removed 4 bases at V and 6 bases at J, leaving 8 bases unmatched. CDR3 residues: CASSSDRGGIQPQHF. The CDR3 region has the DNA TGTGCCAGCAGTTCCGACAGGGGAGGTATTCAGCCCCAGCATTTT.

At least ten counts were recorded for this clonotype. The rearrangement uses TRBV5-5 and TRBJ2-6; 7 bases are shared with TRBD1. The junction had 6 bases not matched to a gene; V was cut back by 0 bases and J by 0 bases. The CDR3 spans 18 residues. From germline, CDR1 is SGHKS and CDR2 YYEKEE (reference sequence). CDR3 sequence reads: CASSLEGAPFSGANVLTF. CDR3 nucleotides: TGTGCCAGCAGCTTGGAGGGGGCCCCGTTCTCTGGGGCCAACGTCCTGACTTTC.

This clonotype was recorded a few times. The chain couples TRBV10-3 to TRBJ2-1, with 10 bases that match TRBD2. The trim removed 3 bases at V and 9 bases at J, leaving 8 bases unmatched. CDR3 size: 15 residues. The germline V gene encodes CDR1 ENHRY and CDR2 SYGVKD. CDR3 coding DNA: TGTGCCATCAGTGACCCAGCGGGGGGGCATGGTGAGCAGTTCTTC. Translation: CAISDPAGGHGEQFF.

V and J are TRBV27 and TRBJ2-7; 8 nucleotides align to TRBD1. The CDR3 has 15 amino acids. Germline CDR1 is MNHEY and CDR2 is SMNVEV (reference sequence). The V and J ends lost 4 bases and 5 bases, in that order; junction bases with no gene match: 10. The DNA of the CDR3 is TGTGCCAGCAGTTATCTCGGACAGGGCTTCGACGAGCAGTACTTC. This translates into CASSYLGQGFDEQYF.

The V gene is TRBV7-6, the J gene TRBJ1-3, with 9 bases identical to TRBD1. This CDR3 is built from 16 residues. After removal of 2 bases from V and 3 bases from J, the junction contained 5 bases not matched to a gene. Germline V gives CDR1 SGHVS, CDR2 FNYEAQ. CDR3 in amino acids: CASSLSGTGSGNTIYF. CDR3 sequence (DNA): TGTGCCAGCAGCTTATCAGGGACAGGGAGTGGAAACACCATATATTTT.

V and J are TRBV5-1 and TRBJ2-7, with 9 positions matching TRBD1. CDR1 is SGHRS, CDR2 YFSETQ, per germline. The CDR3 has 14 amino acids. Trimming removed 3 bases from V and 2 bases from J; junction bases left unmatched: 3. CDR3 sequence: CASSWRDRAYEQYF. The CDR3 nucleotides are TGCGCCAGCAGCTGGCGGGACAGGGCCTACGAGCAGTACTTC.

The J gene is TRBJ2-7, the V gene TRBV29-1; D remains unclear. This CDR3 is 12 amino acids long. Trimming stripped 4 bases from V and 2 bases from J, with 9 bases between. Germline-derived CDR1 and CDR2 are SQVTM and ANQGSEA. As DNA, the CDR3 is TGCAGCGTTGCAGTGGCTCCCTACGAGCAGTACTTC. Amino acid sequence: CSVAVAPYEQYF.

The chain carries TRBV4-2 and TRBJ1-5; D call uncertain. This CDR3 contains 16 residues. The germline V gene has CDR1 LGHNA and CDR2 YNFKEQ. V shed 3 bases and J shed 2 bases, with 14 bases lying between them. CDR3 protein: CASSHNRESGNQPQHF. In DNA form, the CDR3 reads TGTGCCAGCAGCCACAACCGGGAAAGTGGCAATCAGCCCCAGCATTTT.

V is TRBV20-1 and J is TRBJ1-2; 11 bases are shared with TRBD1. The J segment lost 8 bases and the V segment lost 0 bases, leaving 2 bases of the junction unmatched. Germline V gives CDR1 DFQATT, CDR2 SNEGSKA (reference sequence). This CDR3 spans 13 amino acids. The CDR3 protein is CSARDRTGGGYTF. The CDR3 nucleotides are TGCAGTGCTAGAGATCGGACAGGGGGCGGCTACACCTTC.